This T cell receptor beta chain was identified in a study of identical twins. This clonotype was observed many times. In TCRdb, the 5' RACE reads were re-called with MiXCR into one record per CDR3 protein. The sample has 200,000 to 250,000 distinct CDR3 sequences, approximately 5.9% seen once. The germline gives CDR1 SGHAT, CDR2 FQNNGV. V was clipped by 7 bases and J by 5 bases, with 16 bases between them. The CDR3 is 14 amino acids. These data are also associated with another study on T cells expressing NK-cell markers. In that study: The study drew TCR beta repertoires from sorted CD3+CD56+NKG2C+, CD3+CD56+NKG2C- and CD3+CD56-NKG2C+ T cells. There were a handful of donors in whom these clonotypes also led the CD3+CD56-NKG2C+ fraction.

This clonotype originated in a woman aged 18-29 years in good health. Sequenced material: CD8+ T cells sorted from blood. This chain joins TRBV11-2 and TRBJ2-3; D tentatively fits TRBD1 or TRBD2 (5 bases each). DNA of the CDR3: TGTGCCAGCACCATCAGGGACGAGGGAGATACGCAGTATTTT. Protein: CASTIRDEGDTQYF.